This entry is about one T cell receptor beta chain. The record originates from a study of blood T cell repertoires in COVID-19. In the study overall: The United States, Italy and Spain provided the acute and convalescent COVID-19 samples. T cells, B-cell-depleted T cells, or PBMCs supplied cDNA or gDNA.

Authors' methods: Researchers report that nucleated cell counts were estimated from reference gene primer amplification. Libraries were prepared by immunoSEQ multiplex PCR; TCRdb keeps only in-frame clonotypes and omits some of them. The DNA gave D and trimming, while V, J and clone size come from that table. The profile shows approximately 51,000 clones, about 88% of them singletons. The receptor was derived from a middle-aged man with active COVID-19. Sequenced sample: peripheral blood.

Here the CDR3 reads CASSQVRQEAFF. The DNA of the CDR3 is TGTGCCAGCAGCCAAGTGCGCCAAGAAGCTTTCTTT. This chain links TRBV14 with TRBJ1-1; D gene unclear. The ends were cut back, 1 base at V and 8 bases at J, with 8 bases in the middle. This CDR3 has 12 amino acids. From germline, CDR1 is SGHDN and CDR2 FVKESK. The complete variable domain, with remaining parts taken from reference TRBV14 and TRBJ1-1, reads EAGVTQFPSHSVIEKGQTVTLRCDPISGHDNLYWYRRVMGKEIKFLLHFVKESKQDESGMPNNRFLAERTGGTYSTLKVQPAELEDSGVYFCASSQVRQEAFFGQGTRLTVV.